Here is one TCR beta chain with its context. The target antigen is unknown. TCRdb's copy holds only in-frame clones and misses some; the assay was immunoSEQ multiplex PCR. The sample consists of some 5,200 clones, about 70% of them appearing once. V was trimmed by 1 base and J by 6 bases, leaving 21 bases between them. Germline V CDR1 and CDR2: MNHNS, SASEGT. This CDR3 has 17 amino acids. The data belong to a study of tissue T cells after allogeneic stem cell transplantation. Background on the study: Pathologist H&E review favored samples with visible lymphocytes for sequencing among multiple samples. General observations from the study: Blood and spleen captured only part of the tissue TCR repertoire.

The receptor's source is an older female donor with lung cancer. Sample: tissue from the colon, taken at autopsy. The chain recombines TRBV6-1 with TRBJ1-2; possible D gene TRBD1, 6 bases. CDR3 region: CASSEELGAYYRDGYTF. CDR3 DNA sequence: TGTGCCAGCAGTGAAGAATTGGGGGCCTATTACAGGGATGGCTACACCTTC.